This T cell receptor beta chain is from a study of OX40 agonist ivuxolimab in advanced cancers. For this clone: The antigen remains unidentified.

Trimming shortened V by 1 base and J by 4 bases, and 7 bases separated the two germline ends. Looked up from germline, CDR1 is SNHLY and CDR2 is FYNNEI. This CDR3 has 14 amino acids. This table comes from immunoSEQ multiplex PCR, and its TCRdb copy is limited to in-frame clones, with some not included. The data contain over 75,000 clones, 87% of them singletons. Findings and caveats of the study: With doses of 0.1 to 3.0 mg/kg, CD4+ and CD8+ blood T cells had undergone clonal expansion by week 6. Clonal expansion among partial responders at 0.1-3.0 mg/kg ranked near the lowest.

The sequence was obtained from an adult with an advanced solid tumor such as melanoma, head and neck, liver or kidney cancer. The sequences come from CD4+ or CD8+ T cells sorted from blood, collected in a trial of the OX40 agonist ivuxolimab. The rearrangement uses TRBV2 and TRBJ1-4, with D unclear. In DNA form, the CDR3 reads TGTGCCAGCAGTGAAGACGGCCGTAATGAAAAACTGTTTTTT. Residues: CASSEDGRNEKLFF.